The next 13 T cell receptor beta chains were all read from a single sample in a study of T-cell memory formation after mild COVID-19. TCRdb passed the 5' RACE reads through MiXCR, listing each CDR3 protein once. This sample carries about 350,000 distinct CDR3 sequences, roughly 13% of them seen once, and the ten largest clones take 22%. The material sequenced was PBMCs or a T cell subset sorted from them (not recorded which). The receptor set was obtained from a man between 18 and 35 years old who had mild COVID-19 (a few samples of this study predate the infection). Cell type and time point are not known.

In its sample, this clonotype was seen a few times. V gene TRBV29-1 combines with J gene TRBJ2-1; D not certain. Germline V gene data show CDR1 as SQVTM and CDR2 as ANQGSEA. The V gene lost 4 bases and the J gene lost 6 bases, with 16 bases spanning the gap. The CDR3 is 14 amino acids. For the CDR3, the DNA is TGCAGCGTTGGGTCCAGGAAACGGTTCAATGAGCAGTTCTTC. Translated: CSVGSRKRFNEQFF.

In its sample, this clonotype was seen a few times. The gene calls are TRBV6-1 and TRBJ2-1; no clear D gene. Germline loops: CDR1 MNHNS, CDR2 SASEGT. The V and J ends lost 7 bases and 1 base respectively, with 8 bases between them. The CDR3 length is 13 residues. CDR3 residues: CASTIRSYNEQFF. As DNA, the CDR3 is TGTGCCAGCACGATCCGTTCCTACAATGAGCAGTTCTTC.

In its sample, this clonotype was seen a few times. DNA of the CDR3: TGTGCCAGTAGTACAGGGGTAAACACTGAAGCTTTCTTT. It is translated as CASSTGVNTEAFF. The chain links TRBV19 to TRBJ1-1, with a tentative D call TRBD1 (6 bases). Germline V gives CDR1 LNHDA, CDR2 SQIVND (reference sequence). Trimming shortened V by 4 bases and J by 2 bases, and 8 bases separated the two germline ends. This CDR3 is 13 amino acids long.

The chain carries TRBV28 and TRBJ1-6; D perhaps matches TRBD1 (5 bases). The CDR3 is 15 amino acids. Between the trimmed V and J ends, which lost 2 bases and 7 bases, there was a span of 12 bases. Per germline, CDR1 MDHEN and CDR2 SYDVKM. In nucleotides, the CDR3 is TGTGCCAGCAGTTTACCCGGGGCGGGGAATTCACCCCTCCACTTT. It codes for CASSLPGAGNSPLHF. Filled out from reference TRBV28 and TRBJ1-6, the complete variable domain reads DVKVTQSSRYLVKRTGEKVFLECVQDMDHENMFWYRQDPGLGLRLIYFSYDVKMKEKGDIPEGYSVSREKKERFSLILESASTNQTSMYLCASSLPGAGNSPLHFGNGTRLTVT.

Details on this clonotype: A read error may account for a junction end that differs from germline. CDR3 residues: CDSSVDLSQETQYF. CDR3 DNA: TGTGACAGCAGCGTAGACTTATCCCAAGAGACCCAGTACTTC. The gene calls are TRBV11-2 and TRBJ2-5, with no clear D. Germline CDR1 SGHAT, CDR2 FQNNGV. This CDR3 region has 14 residues.

V and J are TRBV7-3 and TRBJ2-1; 7 bases agree with TRBD2. J was trimmed by 2 bases and V by 2 bases; bases with no gene match: 3. Germline CDR1 SGHTA, CDR2 FQGTGA. The CDR3 contains 15 residues. The CDR3 is CASSLAGVTYNEQFF. CDR3 bases: TGTGCCAGCAGCTTAGCGGGGGTGACCTACAATGAGCAGTTCTTC.

Many counts were recorded for this clonotype. The V call is TRBV7-8, the J call TRBJ2-2; D gene ambiguous. CDR3 size: 11 residues. Looked up from germline, CDR1 is SGHVS and CDR2 is FQNEAQ. Trimming took off 6 bases at V and 6 bases at J, with 5 bases between the two ends. The CDR3 DNA follows: TGTGCCAGCAGGGCCGCCGGGGAGCTGTTTTTT. Protein product: CASRAAGELFF.

The rearrangement joins TRBV28 to TRBJ2-7; TRBD2 aligns across 9 bases. The J segment lost 2 bases and the V segment lost 8 bases, leaving 10 bases of the junction unmatched. Per germline, CDR1 MDHEN and CDR2 SYDVKM. This CDR3 has 15 amino acids. The CDR3 spells CASQPSGGSTYEQYF. The DNA of the CDR3 is TGTGCCAGCCAACCCAGCGGGGGGTCAACCTACGAGCAGTACTTC.

This clonotype was found a few times. The chain is built from TRBV10-3 and TRBJ2-3, with D hard to call. V was pared by 2 bases and J by 2 bases, with 5 bases between. The CDR3 covers 13 residues. Looked up from germline, CDR1 is ENHRY and CDR2 is SYGVKD. The CDR3 spells CAISEMDTDTQYF. The CDR3 region has the DNA TGTGCCATCAGTGAGATGGACACAGATACGCAGTATTTT.

In this sample, this clonotype turned up a few times. The chain is built from TRBV10-2 and TRBJ1-1; D ambiguous. Trimming left V 3 bases short and J 0 bases short, with 8 bases between. CDR1 WSHSY and CDR2 SAAADI come from the germline V gene. CDR3 length: 14 residues. The CDR3 nucleotides are TGCGCCAGCAGTGATAGTGGCATGAACACTGAAGCTTTCTTT. Translation: CASSDSGMNTEAFF.

This clonotype showed up just a few times. The J gene is TRBJ1-5, the V gene TRBV28, with 9 bases lining up with TRBD1. The CDR3 runs to 18 residues. V gave up 4 bases and J gave up 2 bases; unmatched junction bases: 12. CDR1 MDHEN and CDR2 SYDVKM come from the germline V gene. CDR3 loop: CASSYRTGEERGNQPQHF. CDR3 in DNA: TGTGCCAGCAGTTACCGGACAGGGGAGGAAAGGGGCAATCAGCCCCAGCATTTT.

The chain combines TRBV5-1 with TRBJ2-5, with unresolved D. The CDR3 spans 16 residues. CDR1 is SGHRS and CDR2 is YFSETQ in the germline V gene. Trimming pared 0 bases from V and 5 bases from J, leaving 17 bases between. Here the CDR3 DNA reads TGCGCCAGCAGCTTGGGCATAACAGTCCAGCAGGAGACCCAGTACTTC. Its protein product is CASSLGITVQQETQYF.

This clonotype was picked up many times. The chain couples TRBV2 to TRBJ1-2; D not certain. The V gene's germline CDR1 is SNHLY and CDR2 FYNNEI. Trimming pared 6 bases from V and 2 bases from J, leaving 4 bases between. The CDR3 contains 11 residues. CDR3 in amino acids: CASRQNYGYTF. CDR3 DNA: TGTGCCAGCAGGCAGAACTATGGCTACACCTTC.